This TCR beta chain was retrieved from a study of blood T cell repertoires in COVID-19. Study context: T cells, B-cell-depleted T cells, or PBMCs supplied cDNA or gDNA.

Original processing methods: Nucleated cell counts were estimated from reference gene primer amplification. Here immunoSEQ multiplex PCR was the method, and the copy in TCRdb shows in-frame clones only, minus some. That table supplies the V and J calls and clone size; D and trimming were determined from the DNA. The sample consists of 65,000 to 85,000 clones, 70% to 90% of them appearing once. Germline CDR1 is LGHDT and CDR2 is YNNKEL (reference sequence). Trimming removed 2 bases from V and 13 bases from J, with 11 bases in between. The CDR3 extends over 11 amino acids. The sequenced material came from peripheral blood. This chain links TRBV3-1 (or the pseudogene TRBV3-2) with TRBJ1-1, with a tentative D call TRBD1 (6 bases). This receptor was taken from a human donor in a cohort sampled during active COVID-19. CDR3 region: CASSQQGPLFF. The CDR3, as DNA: TGTGCCAGCAGCCAACAGGGGCCTCTTTTCTTT.